This entry lists 29 T cell receptor beta chains sequenced from one sample in a study of blood T cell repertoires in COVID-19. Repertoires were generated with immunoSEQ multiplex PCR, while TCRdb's copy carries only in-frame clones and drops some. The sample has approximately 200,000 clones; around 95% are singletons. The source material was peripheral blood. Source of these receptors: a man in his thirties or forties with COVID-19, enrolled during active disease.

The count of this clone is one. This rearrangement joins TRBV3-1 (or the pseudogene TRBV3-2) to TRBJ1-6, with D uncertain. Per germline, CDR1 LGHDT and CDR2 YNNKEL (reference sequence). The CDR3 covers 12 residues. V was pared by 4 bases and J by 7 bases, with 5 bases between. The CDR3 protein is CASSPRNSPLHF. CDR3 DNA sequence: TGTGCCAGCAGCCCTAGGAATTCACCCCTCCACTTT.

The gene calls are TRBV2 and TRBJ2-3; 8 bases line up with TRBD2. Germline V gene data show CDR1 as SNHLY and CDR2 as FYNNEI. V shed 6 bases, J shed 9 bases, and the junction held 14 bases outside the gene matches. CDR3 length: 15 residues. CDR3 in DNA: TGTGCCAGCAGGGCAGCGGGGGCCTTTATGGGAACGCAGTATTTT. It is translated as CASRAAGAFMGTQYF.

The count of this clone is one. V gene TRBV21-1 combines with J gene TRBJ1-1; the D call TRBD1 from the table was never checked on the DNA. TRBV21-1 is a known pseudogene. This CDR3 region has 15 residues. DNA for the CDR3: TGTGCCAGCAGCACCCGGACAGGGGGCTACACTGAAGCTTTCTTT. The encoded protein is CASSTRTGGYTEAFF.

The chain carries TRBV3-1 (or the pseudogene TRBV3-2) and TRBJ1-1, with TRBD1 identical over 11 bases. V was clipped by 2 bases and J by 5 bases; unmatched bases: 13. Germline V gives CDR1 LGHDT, CDR2 YNNKEL (reference sequence). The CDR3 runs to 18 residues. The CDR3 reads CASSQSGQGARRRTEAFF. CDR3 in DNA: TGTGCCAGCAGCCAATCAGGACAGGGGGCCAGACGAAGGACTGAAGCTTTCTTT.

The chain recombines TRBV7-9 with TRBJ2-7; 7 bases map to TRBD1. The CDR3 is made up of 15 amino acids. CDR1 SEHNR and CDR2 FQNEAQ come from the germline V gene (reference sequence). With V trimmed by 1 base and J by 4 bases, 7 bases remained unmatched. For the CDR3, the DNA is TGTGCCAGCAGCTTAGAGCCGGGACAGAATTACGAGCAGTACTTC. Its translation: CASSLEPGQNYEQYF.

The sample holds a few counts of this clone. J is TRBJ1-1 and V is TRBV5-1; D remains unclear. The CDR3 loop spans 13 amino acids. The V end lost 4 bases, the J end lost 5 bases, and 12 bases lay between the germline ends. Germline V lookup: CDR1 SGHRS, CDR2 YFSETQ. The CDR3 here is CASSPLRETEAFF. The DNA for the CDR3 is TGCGCCAGCAGCCCCTTGCGAGAAACTGAAGCTTTCTTT.

This clone was observed a single time. The V and J genes are TRBV2 and TRBJ1-2; the D gene is possibly TRBD1 (6 bases). Germline V gene data show CDR1 as SNHLY and CDR2 as FYNNEI. Trimming took 4 bases from V and 1 from J, leaving 13 bases between them. This CDR3 is built from 15 residues. In DNA, the CDR3 is TGTGCCAGCAGTGTGGTGGACAGCCATAACTATGGCTACACCTTC. Its protein product is CASSVVDSHNYGYTF.

The genes are TRBV18 and TRBJ2-6; D may be TRBD2 (6 bases). The CDR3 spans 15 residues. Per germline, CDR1 KGHSH and CDR2 LQKENI. The V end was cut by 3 bases, the J end by 1 base, with 7 bases between. In DNA form, the CDR3 reads TGTGCCAGCTCACCTAGCGGATCTGGGGCCAACGTCCTGACTTTC. Translating it yields CASSPSGSGANVLTF.

The V gene is TRBV9, the J gene TRBJ1-3; TRBD1 matches 9 bases. The ends lost 3 bases at V and 7 bases at J; junction bases unmatched: 5. Germline V lookup: CDR1 SGDLS, CDR2 YYNGEE. There are 14 residues in the CDR3. In nucleotides, the CDR3 is TGTGCCAGCAGCGCGGACAGGGGAGGTAACACCATATATTTT. Its translation is CASSADRGGNTIYF. Full variable domain (rest looked up from reference TRBV9 and TRBJ1-3): DSGVTQTPKHLITATGQRVTLRCSPRSGDLSVYWYQQSLDQGLQFLIQYYNGEERAKGNILERFSAQQFPDLHSELNLSSLELGDSALYFCASSADRGGNTIYFGEGSWLTVV.

The V gene is TRBV30, the J gene TRBJ1-1; D remains ambiguous. The CDR3 consists of 15 residues. The V end lost 2 bases, the J end lost 0 bases, and 13 bases lay between the germline ends. Germline CDR1 reads GTSNPN; CDR2 reads SVGIG (reference sequence). DNA for the CDR3: TGTGCCTGGAGTTCAGGCCAATTCATGAACACTGAAGCTTTCTTT. Translation gives CAWSSGQFMNTEAFF. Full variable domain (remainder filled in from reference TRBV30 and TRBJ1-1): SQTIHQWPATLVQPVGSPLSLECTVEGTSNPNLYWYRQAAGRGLQLLFYSVGIGQISSEVPQNLSASRPQDRQFILSSKKLLLSDSGFYLCAWSSGQFMNTEAFFGQGTRLTVV.

The gene calls are TRBV27 and TRBJ2-1; 7 positions agree with TRBD1. The CDR3 spans 13 residues. Per the germline V gene, CDR1 is MNHEY and CDR2 is SMNVEV (reference sequence). V dropped 5 bases and J dropped 9; count of bases not matched to a gene: 7. CDR3 DNA sequence: TGTGCCAGCAGTACCTACAGGGGTGCTGAGCAGTTCTTC. Translating it yields CASSTYRGAEQFF.

This sequence joins TRBV2 and TRBJ1-2, with D uncertain. V lost 6 bases and J 0 bases, leaving 5 bases between the germline ends. The germline gives CDR1 SNHLY, CDR2 FYNNEI. The CDR3 is 12 amino acids. CDR3 amino acids: CASRDSNYGYTF. The CDR3 DNA sequence: TGTGCCAGCAGGGACTCTAACTATGGCTACACCTTC.

This chain uses TRBV25-1 with TRBJ1-2; possibly TRBD1 for D (6 bases). Trimming cost V 5 bases and J 5 bases, with 15 bases left between them. The CDR3 extends over 14 amino acids. CDR1 is MGHDK, CDR2 SYGVNS, per germline. CDR3 DNA sequence: TGTGCCAGCAGTAATACAGGGTTCGGGTATGGCTACACCTTC. Translated, it gives CASSNTGFGYGYTF.

Concerning this clone itself: The missing conserved phenylalanine or tryptophan at the end of this CDR3 makes a read error likely. The DNA is left out, because the CDR3 cannot be placed on it with certainty; the CDR3 is given as TCRdb lists it. The chain is built from TRBV7-9 and TRBJ1-1; no check of the table's D call, TRBD1, against the DNA was made. The CDR3 is made up of 12 amino acids, end residues included. Germline V gives CDR1 SEHNR, CDR2 FQNEAQ (reference sequence). The CDR3 region is CASSAQGQRSYL.

The chain links TRBV29-1 to TRBJ2-2; 7 positions agree with TRBD1. The CDR3 runs 15 residues. Germline-derived CDR1 and CDR2 are SQVTM and ANQGSEA. V shed 3 bases, J shed 0 bases, and the junction held 4 bases outside the gene matches. The CDR3 DNA reads TGCAGCGTTGAGACGGGACAGACGAACACCGGGGAGCTGTTTTTT. It yields the protein CSVETGQTNTGELFF.

The count of this clone is one. The chain is built from TRBV29-1 and TRBJ1-1; D not resolved. The V and J ends lost 2 bases and 0 bases respectively, with 10 bases between them. Germline CDR1 SQVTM, CDR2 ANQGSEA. The CDR3 is 14 amino acids. The CDR3 DNA follows: TGCAGCGTTGAAAGACAATTCATGAACACTGAAGCTTTCTTT. Amino acid sequence: CSVERQFMNTEAFF.

This clone was counted a single time. The chain has TRBV3-1 (or the pseudogene TRBV3-2) and TRBJ1-2, with a possible D match to TRBD1 (6 bases). Germline CDR1 and CDR2: LGHDT and YNNKEL (reference sequence). Trimming shortened V by 4 bases and J by 0 bases, and 9 bases separated the two germline ends. The CDR3 spans 14 residues. CDR3 coding DNA: TGTGCCAGCAGCCGCCGGGACACTAACTATGGCTACACCTTC. Residues: CASSRRDTNYGYTF.

The V and J genes are TRBV7-9 and TRBJ1-1; TRBD1 aligns across 11 bases. The germline gives CDR1 SEHNR, CDR2 FQNEAQ (reference sequence). The CDR3 has 17 residues. J lost 4 bases, V lost 6 bases, and 13 bases had no gene match. The CDR3 region is CASRPDRDRGVGTEAFF. As DNA, the CDR3 is TGTGCCAGCAGGCCGGACCGGGACAGGGGGGTCGGCACTGAAGCTTTCTTT.

This chain connects TRBV9 to TRBJ1-3; TRBD1 aligns across 11 bases. The CDR3 runs 17 residues. Germline V gene sequence: CDR1 SGDLS, CDR2 YYNGEE. V was pared by 1 base and J by 4 bases, with 7 bases of the junction left unmatched. In DNA, the CDR3 is TGTGCCAGCAGCGTAACAGGGACAGGGGGTGTGGGAAACACCATATATTTT. This translates into CASSVTGTGGVGNTIYF.

This clone was seen once. The genes are TRBV3-1 (or the pseudogene TRBV3-2) and TRBJ1-1, with D maybe TRBD1 (6 bases). This CDR3 has 15 residues. V shed 0 bases and J shed 0 bases, with 8 bases lying between them. In germline, CDR1 is LGHDT, CDR2 YNNKEL (reference sequence). The CDR3 loop is CASSQDQGLNTEAFF. The CDR3 coding sequence is TGTGCCAGCAGCCAAGATCAGGGGTTGAACACTGAAGCTTTCTTT.

This clone was seen only once. The CDR3 coding sequence is TGTGCCAGCAGCCTCGGACTAGCGGGGGTTGATGAGCAGTTCTTC. Protein sequence: CASSLGLAGVDEQFF. The rearrangement joins TRBV3-1 (or the pseudogene TRBV3-2) to TRBJ2-1; 13 bases align to TRBD2. The junction had 5 bases not matched to a gene; V was cut back by 4 bases and J by 8 bases. Germline V gene sequence: CDR1 LGHDT, CDR2 YNNKEL (reference sequence). The CDR3 runs 15 residues.

This rearrangement joins TRBV19 to TRBJ2-3; tentative D call: TRBD2 (7 bases). The CDR3 extends over 14 amino acids. V dropped 3 bases and J dropped 5 bases, with 12 bases sitting between them. CDR1 and CDR2 (germline): LNHDA, SQIVND (reference sequence). CDR3 DNA sequence: TGTGCCAGTAGTATTGGGGGGGGCCAAGATACGCAGTATTTT. As protein: CASSIGGGQDTQYF.

V and J are TRBV7-9 and TRBJ1-4; D call uncertain. The CDR3 extends over 15 amino acids. V lost 5 bases to trimming and J lost 0 bases, with 10 bases between them. In germline, CDR1 is SEHNR, CDR2 FQNEAQ (reference sequence). The CDR3 DNA reads as TGTGCCAGCAGCAACGGGATTACAACTAATGAAAAACTGTTTTTT. Residues: CASSNGITTNEKLFF.

The rearrangement uses TRBV19 and TRBJ1-3; D is unclear. V shed 6 bases and J shed 0 bases, with 9 bases lying between them. Looked up from germline, CDR1 is LNHDA and CDR2 is SQIVND (reference sequence). The CDR3 has 14 amino acids. The CDR3 here is CASSRQPSGNTIYF. The CDR3 DNA follows: TGTGCCAGTAGCAGACAACCCTCTGGAAACACCATATATTTT.

This chain connects TRBV6-1 to TRBJ2-1; a weak D match, TRBD1 (6 bases). CDR1 MNHNS and CDR2 SASEGT come from the germline V gene. V shed 4 bases and J shed 3 bases, with 19 bases lying between them. The CDR3 is made up of 17 amino acids. The CDR3 sequence is CASSVITGTKFYNEQFF. In nucleotides, the CDR3 is TGTGCCAGCAGTGTGATAACCGGGACAAAATTCTACAATGAGCAGTTCTTC.

The chain recombines TRBV15 with TRBJ2-2; 11 nucleotides match TRBD1. Germline CDR1 and CDR2: LNHNV and YYDKDF (reference sequence). There are 16 residues in the CDR3. Trimming cost V 0 bases and J 5 bases; bases outside gene matches: 2. The CDR3 protein is CATSREGTGGTGELFF. The CDR3 region has the DNA TGTGCCACCAGCAGAGAGGGGACAGGGGGTACCGGGGAGCTGTTTTTT.

V gene TRBV24-1 combines with J gene TRBJ1-2; 8 nucleotides align to TRBD1. This CDR3 is 14 amino acids long. J was trimmed by 5 bases and V by 3 bases; bases with no gene match: 4. Germline loops: CDR1 KGHDR, CDR2 SFDVKD. CDR3 region: CATSDSRTGYGYTF. The CDR3 region has the DNA TGTGCCACCAGTGATAGCCGGACAGGGTATGGCTACACCTTC.

This chain links TRBV24-1 with TRBJ2-3; 8 bases fit TRBD1. Germline CDR1 KGHDR, CDR2 SFDVKD. The CDR3 spans 16 residues. V dropped 7 bases and J dropped 1; count of bases not matched to a gene: 9. CDR3 nucleotides: TGTGCCACCAGCGCAGGGGGCGAGGGTGGCACAGATACGCAGTATTTT. Translation gives CATSAGGEGGTDTQYF.

The V call is TRBV6-5, the J call TRBJ1-1; possibly TRBD1 for D (5 bases). Trimming removed 0 bases at V and 4 bases at J, with 15 bases between. This CDR3 spans 16 amino acids. The V gene's germline CDR1 is MNHEY and CDR2 SVGAGI. The CDR3 DNA sequence: TGTGCCAGCAGTTACTCCCAATTCGGCGGGGCCACTGAAGCTTTCTTT. Translating it yields CASSYSQFGGATEAFF.